This T cell receptor (beta chain) stems from a study of glioma-infiltrating T cells after dendritic cell vaccination. Germline V gives CDR1 SGHVS, CDR2 FQNEAQ. V gave up 6 bases and J gave up 6 bases; unmatched junction bases: 7. The CDR3 contains 15 residues. Measured with immunoSEQ multiplex PCR; TCRdb has only the in-frame clones, and not every one. The sample lists over 70,000 clones; almost 85% were seen once. The receptor was derived from a human donor with glioblastoma. The chain recombines TRBV7-8 with TRBJ2-1; 11 bases are shared with TRBD1. This material consisted of blood, taken before dendritic cell vaccination. CDR3 sequence reads: CASRAGTGGGNEQFF. CDR3 sequence (DNA): TGTGCCAGCAGGGCAGGGACAGGGGGAGGCAATGAGCAGTTCTTC.